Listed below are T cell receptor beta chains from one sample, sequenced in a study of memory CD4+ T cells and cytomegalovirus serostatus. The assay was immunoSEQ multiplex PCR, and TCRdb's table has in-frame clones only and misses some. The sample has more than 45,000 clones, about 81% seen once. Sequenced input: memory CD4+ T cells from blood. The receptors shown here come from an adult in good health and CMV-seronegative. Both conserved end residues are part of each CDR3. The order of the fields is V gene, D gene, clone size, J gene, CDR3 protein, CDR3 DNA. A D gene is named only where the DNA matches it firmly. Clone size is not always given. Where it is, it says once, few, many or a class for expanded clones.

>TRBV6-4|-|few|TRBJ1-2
CASSAGGAYGYTF
TGTGCCAGCAGTGCTGGGGGCGCCTATGGCTACACCTTC
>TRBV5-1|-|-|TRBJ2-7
CASSLGGTASHEQYF
TGCGCCAGCAGCTTGGGAGGGACCGCAAGCCACGAGCAGTACTTC
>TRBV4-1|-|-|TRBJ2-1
CASSQVDLISYNEQFF
TGCGCCAGCAGCCAAGTTGACTTAATATCCTACAATGAGCAGTTCTTC
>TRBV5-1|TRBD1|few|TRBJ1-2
CASSLGTGAAYGYTF
TGCGCCAGCAGCTTGGGGACAGGGGCGGCCTATGGCTACACCTTC
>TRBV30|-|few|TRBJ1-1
CAWKRTAGITEAFF
TGTGCCTGGAAAAGGACGGCAGGGATCACTGAAGCTTTCTTT
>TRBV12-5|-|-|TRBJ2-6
CASGLVSGAGANVLTF
TGTGCTAGTGGTTTGGTGTCGGGCGCTGGGGCCAACGTCCTGACTTTC
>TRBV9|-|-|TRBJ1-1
CASSVPTRAFF
TGTGCCAGCAGCGTGCCCACGAGAGCTTTCTTT
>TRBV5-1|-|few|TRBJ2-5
CASSLVVGSGETQYF
TGCGCCAGCAGCTTGGTGGTGGGTTCTGGGGAGACCCAGTACTTC
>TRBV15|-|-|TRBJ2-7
CATSRGVGAPNYEQYF
TGTGCCACCAGCAGAGGGGTAGGGGCCCCCAATTACGAGCAGTACTTC
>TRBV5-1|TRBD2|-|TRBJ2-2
CASSSPRLAGSNTGELFF
TGCGCCAGCAGCTCTCCTCGACTAGCGGGATCGAACACCGGGGAGCTGTTTTTT
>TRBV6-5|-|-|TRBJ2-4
CASSPEGAKNIQYF
TGTGCCAGCAGTCCGGAGGGAGCCAAAAACATTCAGTACTTC